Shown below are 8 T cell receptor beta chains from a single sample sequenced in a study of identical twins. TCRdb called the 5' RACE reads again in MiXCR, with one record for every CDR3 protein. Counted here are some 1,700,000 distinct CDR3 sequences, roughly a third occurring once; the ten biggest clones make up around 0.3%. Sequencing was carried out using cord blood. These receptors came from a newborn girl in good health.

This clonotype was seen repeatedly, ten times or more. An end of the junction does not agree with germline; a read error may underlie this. CDR3 DNA: TGTGCCAGCAGCTTGGGACAACAAGAGACCCAGTACTTC. Amino acids: CASSLGQQETQYF. The chain recombines TRBV5-1 with TRBJ2-5; the D gene is possibly TRBD1 (6 bases). The length of the CDR3 is 13 residues. Germline V lookup: CDR1 SGHRS, CDR2 YFSETQ.

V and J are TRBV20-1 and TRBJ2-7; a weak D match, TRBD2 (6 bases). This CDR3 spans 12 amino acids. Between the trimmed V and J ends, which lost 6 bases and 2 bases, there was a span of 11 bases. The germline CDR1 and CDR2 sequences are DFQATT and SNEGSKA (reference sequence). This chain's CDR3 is CSAGGLAYEQYF. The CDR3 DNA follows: TGCAGTGCGGGGGGACTTGCCTACGAGCAGTACTTC.

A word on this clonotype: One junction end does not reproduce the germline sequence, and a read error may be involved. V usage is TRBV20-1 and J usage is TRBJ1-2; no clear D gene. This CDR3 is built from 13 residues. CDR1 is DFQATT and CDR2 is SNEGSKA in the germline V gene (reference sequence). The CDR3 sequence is CSARTPTNCGYTF. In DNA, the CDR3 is TGCAGTGCTAGGACCCCTACTAACTGTGGCTACACCTTC.

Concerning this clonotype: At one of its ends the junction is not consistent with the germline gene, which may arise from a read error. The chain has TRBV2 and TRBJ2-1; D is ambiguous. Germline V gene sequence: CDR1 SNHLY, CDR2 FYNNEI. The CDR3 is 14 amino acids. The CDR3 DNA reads TGTGCCAGCATGGTTCAAGTAGTCTACAATGAGCGGTTCTTC. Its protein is CASMVQVVYNERFF.

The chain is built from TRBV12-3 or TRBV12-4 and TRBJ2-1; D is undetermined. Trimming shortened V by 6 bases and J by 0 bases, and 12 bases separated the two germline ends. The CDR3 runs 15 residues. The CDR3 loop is CASSLQDRSYNEQFF. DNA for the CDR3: TGTGCCAGCAGCCTCCAGGACCGCTCCTACAATGAGCAGTTCTTC.

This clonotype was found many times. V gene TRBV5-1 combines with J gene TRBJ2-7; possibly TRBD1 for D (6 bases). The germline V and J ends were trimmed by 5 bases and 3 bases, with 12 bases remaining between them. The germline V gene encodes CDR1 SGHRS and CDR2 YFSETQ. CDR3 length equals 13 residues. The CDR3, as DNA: TGCGCCAGCAGTCCTAGGGGGTTCTACGAGCAGTACTTC. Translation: CASSPRGFYEQYF.

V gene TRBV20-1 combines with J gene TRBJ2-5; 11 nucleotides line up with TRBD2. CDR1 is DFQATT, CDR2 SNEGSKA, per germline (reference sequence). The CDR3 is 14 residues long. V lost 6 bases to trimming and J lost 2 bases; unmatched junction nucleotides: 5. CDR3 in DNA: TGCAGTGCATATACTAGCGGGGGTCAAGAGACCCAGTACTTC. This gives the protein CSAYTSGGQETQYF.

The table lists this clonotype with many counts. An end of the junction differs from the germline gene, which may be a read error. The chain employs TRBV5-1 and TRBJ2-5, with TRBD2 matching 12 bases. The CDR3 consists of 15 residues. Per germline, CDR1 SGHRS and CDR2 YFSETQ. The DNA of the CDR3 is TGTGCCAGCAGCTTGACTAGCGGGGGCCAAGAGACCCAGTACTTC. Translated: CASSLTSGGQETQYF.